This T cell receptor (beta chain) was recovered during a study of low-dose radiotherapy and immunotherapy resistance in tumors. TRAV- and TRBV-specific primers were used for first-strand cDNA, which covered alpha and beta chains. The authors amplified TCRs for approximately 20 PCR cycles with a constant-region primer and a V-primer adapter. TCRdb ran MiXCR on the reads and lists one entry per CDR3 protein. The sample lists around 60,000 distinct CDR3 sequences, approximately 22% occurring once. The sample's time point: after trial treatment. Treatment noted: LDRT plus nivolumab, ipilimumab, low-dose cyclophosphamide and aspirin (RACIN trial). Each patient who was eligible had an advanced solid tumor with no tumor-infiltrating lymphocytes. This clonotype has a count of ten or more. The germline V gene encodes CDR1 DFQATT and CDR2 SNEGSKA (reference sequence). Trimming removed 8 bases at V and 5 bases at J, with 19 bases between. The CDR3 covers 14 residues.

The chain couples TRBV20-1 to TRBJ2-1; D tentatively fits TRBD1 or TRBD2 (7 bases each). Sequences were derived from PBMCs, sampled after low-dose radiotherapy plus immunotherapy. The sequence derives from a male donor with prostate cancer. CDR3: CSTKTGRENNEQFF. CDR3 sequence (DNA): TGCAGTACCAAGACAGGGAGGGAAAACAATGAGCAGTTCTTC.